These 20 T cell receptor beta chains originate from one sample sequenced in a study of OX40 agonist ivuxolimab in advanced cancers. Libraries were constructed by the immunoSEQ multiplex PCR assay. TCRdb stores this immuneACCESS table with in-frame sequences only. Part of the clones is absent; in the studies checked, under half of the shortfall reflects unresolved V genes, and no reason is known for the rest. The sample includes about 15,000 clones, with 90% to 95% observed a single time. In total, the top ten clones hold less than 9% of the sample. The material sequenced was CD4+ or CD8+ T cells sorted from blood, taken in a trial of the OX40 agonist ivuxolimab. These receptors all come from an adult with an advanced solid tumor such as melanoma, head and neck, liver or kidney cancer.

This clone was picked up one time. The rearrangement joins TRBV6-5 to TRBJ2-1; D is uncertain. Germline CDR1 and CDR2: MNHEY and SVGAGI. The germline V and J ends were trimmed by 6 bases and 5 bases, with 8 bases remaining between them. This CDR3 region has 12 residues. In DNA form, the CDR3 reads TGTGCCAGCAGACGAGAGAACAATGAGCAGTTCTTC. It translates to CASRRENNEQFF.

This chain links TRBV19 with TRBJ2-5; D gene unclear. Per germline, CDR1 LNHDA and CDR2 SQIVND (reference sequence). The V end was cut by 0 bases, the J end by 0 bases, with 8 bases between. The CDR3 totals 15 residues. In DNA form, the CDR3 reads TGTGCCAGTAGTATAGAATTTTACTACCAAGAGACCCAGTACTTC. Protein: CASSIEFYYQETQYF.

The V and J genes are TRBV19 and TRBJ1-2; no definite D call. This CDR3 contains 13 residues. Germline values: CDR1 LNHDA, CDR2 SQIVND (reference sequence). V was clipped by 1 base and J by 8 bases, with 11 bases between them. CDR3 in DNA: TGTGCCAGTAGTATAGGGCCGGTCGGGGGCTACACCTTC. Translated: CASSIGPVGGYTF.

This clone was seen once. The chain is built from TRBV6-1 and TRBJ2-1, with TRBD2 as a possible D gene (5 bases). V was pared by 5 bases and J by 4 bases, with 9 bases between. This CDR3 contains 13 residues. CDR1 is MNHNS, CDR2 SASEGT, per germline. The CDR3 here is CASSWTHYNEQFF. CDR3 DNA sequence: TGTGCCAGCAGTTGGACTCATTACAATGAGCAGTTCTTC.

This rearrangement joins TRBV5-1 to TRBJ2-5, with 10 bases lining up with TRBD2. J lost 3 bases, V lost 5 bases, and 7 bases had no gene match. Per germline, CDR1 SGHRS and CDR2 YFSETQ. This CDR3 is 15 amino acids long. The CDR3, as DNA: TGCGCCAGCAGAACTAGCGGGGCCACGGAAGAGACCCAGTACTTC. Its protein product is CASRTSGATEETQYF.

This clone was found once. V gene TRBV2 combines with J gene TRBJ2-3; 11 bases agree with TRBD2. Unmatched junction bases numbered 6, after V lost 8 bases and J lost 2 bases. CDR3 size: 15 residues. Germline lookup yields CDR1 SNHLY and CDR2 FYNNEI. This CDR3 reads CASARLAGPTDTQYF. CDR3 nucleotide sequence: TGTGCCAGCGCCCGACTAGCGGGACCCACAGATACGCAGTATTTT.

This chain joins TRBV28 and TRBJ1-5; unclear D gene. There are 14 residues in the CDR3. The V gene's germline CDR1 is MDHEN and CDR2 SYDVKM. Trimming pared 3 bases from V and 7 bases from J, leaving 13 bases between. The DNA of the CDR3 is TGTGCCAGCAGTTTTTTCGGGGAGGGCCAGCCCCAGCATTTT. Translation gives CASSFFGEGQPQHF.

This chain uses TRBV5-1 with TRBJ2-3, with 8 bases aligning to TRBD1. The germline gives CDR1 SGHRS, CDR2 YFSETQ. This CDR3 contains 16 residues. V was pared by 6 bases and J by 6 bases, with 15 bases of the junction left unmatched. The CDR3 DNA is TGCGCCAGCAACCCCCCGGTGACAGGGGCAGGGGATACGCAGTATTTT. Encoded protein: CASNPPVTGAGDTQYF.

In its sample, this clone was seen once. The rearrangement uses TRBV6-5 and TRBJ2-5; 7 nucleotides line up with TRBD1. The CDR3 sequence is 14 residues long. Trimming took 0 bases from V and 2 from J; bases not matched to a gene: 0. The germline gives CDR1 MNHEY, CDR2 SVGAGI. The CDR3 sequence is CASSYSTGQETQYF. The CDR3 DNA sequence: TGTGCCAGCAGTTACTCGACAGGGCAAGAGACCCAGTACTTC.

This sequence joins TRBV5-6 and TRBJ1-3; D is unresolved. This CDR3 comprises 14 residues. Trimming stripped 0 bases from V and 2 bases from J, with 6 bases between. Germline assignment: CDR1 SGHDT and CDR2 YYEEEE. As DNA, the CDR3 is TGTGCCAGCAGCTTGGATAGTACTGGAAACACCATATATTTT. This sequence encodes CASSLDSTGNTIYF.

The genes are TRBV6-5 and TRBJ2-2; D is perhaps TRBD2 (6 bases). The V end was cut by 6 bases, the J end by 6 bases, with 11 bases between. This CDR3 comprises 13 residues. Per germline, CDR1 MNHEY and CDR2 SVGAGI. The CDR3 DNA follows: TGTGCCAGCAGCTTCCGACTAGCCGGGGAGCTGTTTTTT. This gives the protein CASSFRLAGELFF.

The chain links TRBV7-9 to TRBJ2-1; 9 bases agree with TRBD2. V was pared by 4 bases and J by 8 bases, with 9 bases of the junction left unmatched. CDR3 length: 15 amino acids. CDR1 SEHNR and CDR2 FQNEAQ come from the germline V gene (reference sequence). CDR3 nucleotide sequence: TGTGCCAGCAGCTCAAGGGTAGCGGGAGAGGATGAGCAGTTCTTC. Its translation is CASSSRVAGEDEQFF.

The V and J genes are TRBV7-8 and TRBJ2-1; D remains unclear. Trimming stripped 1 base from V and 6 bases from J, with 7 bases between. Germline V CDR1 and CDR2: SGHVS, FQNEAQ. The CDR3 totals 13 residues. CDR3 nucleotides: TGTGCCAGCAGCTTAGTATCTTTCAATGAGCAGTTCTTC. As protein: CASSLVSFNEQFF.

The chain carries TRBV10-3 and TRBJ1-1; D gene ambiguous. The CDR3 runs to 11 residues. The V gene lost 10 bases and the J gene lost 5 bases, with 11 bases spanning the gap. Germline CDR1 is ENHRY and CDR2 is SYGVKD. CDR3 amino acids: CATIRGTEAFF. CDR3 in DNA: TGTGCCACCATCCGGGGTACTGAAGCTTTCTTT.

The V gene is TRBV7-8, the J gene TRBJ1-5, with D uncertain. There are 16 residues in the CDR3. In germline, CDR1 is SGHVS, CDR2 FQNEAQ. The V end was cut by 1 base, the J end by 0 bases, with 10 bases between. The CDR3 reads CASSLGSTPSNQPQHF. The DNA of the CDR3 is TGTGCCAGCAGCTTAGGATCGACGCCTAGCAATCAGCCCCAGCATTTT. The whole variable domain, remainder taken from reference TRBV7-8 and TRBJ1-5, is GAGVSQSPRYKVAKRGQDVALRCDPISGHVSLFWYQQALGQGPEFLTYFQNEAQLDKSGLPSDRFFAERPEGSVSTLKIQRTQQEDSAVYLCASSLGSTPSNQPQHFGDGTRLSIL.

The chain couples TRBV7-9 to TRBJ2-7; D is possibly TRBD2 (5 bases). CDR1 and CDR2 (germline): SEHNR, FQNEAQ (reference sequence). Trimming stripped 10 bases from V and 1 base from J, with 17 bases between. There are 14 residues in the CDR3. In nucleotides, the CDR3 is TGTGCCATCGTGCCGGCGGGCGGGTCCTACGAGCAGTACTTC. This sequence encodes CAIVPAGGSYEQYF.

The chain has TRBV19 and TRBJ2-5; 7 bases match TRBD1. J was trimmed by 1 base and V by 0 bases; bases with no gene match: 5. CDR3 length: 16 amino acids. Germline V CDR1 and CDR2: LNHDA, SQIVND (reference sequence). The CDR3 here is CASSIDDTGVQETQYF. In DNA, the CDR3 is TGTGCCAGTAGTATAGATGACACAGGGGTCCAAGAGACCCAGTACTTC.

The chain joins TRBV15 to TRBJ2-5; D might be TRBD1 or TRBD2, each matching 5 bases. V was trimmed by 1 base and J by 5 bases, leaving 8 bases between them. Per the germline V gene, CDR1 is LNHNV and CDR2 is YYDKDF (reference sequence). The CDR3 is made up of 13 amino acids. CDR3 residues: CATSRGDEETQYF. CDR3 DNA sequence: TGTGCCACCAGCAGAGGGGACGAGGAGACCCAGTACTTC. Supplemented by reference TRBV15 and TRBJ2-5, the full variable domain reads DAMVIQNPRYQVTQFGKPVTLSCSQTLNHNVMYWYQQKSSQAPKLLFHYYDKDFNNEADTPDNFQSRRPNTSFCFLDIRSPGLGDTAMYLCATSRGDEETQYFGPGTRLLVL.

V gene TRBV4-1 combines with J gene TRBJ1-1; 11 positions match TRBD1. This CDR3 has 14 residues. CDR1 and CDR2 (germline): MGHRA, YSYEKL. Trimming took 4 bases from V and 4 from J; bases not matched to a gene: 2. The CDR3 spells CASSPGTGGTEAFF. The CDR3 DNA follows: TGCGCCAGCAGCCCCGGGACAGGGGGCACTGAAGCTTTCTTT.

The chain links TRBV25-1 to TRBJ2-7; 8 bases map to TRBD1. The ends lost 8 bases at V and 7 bases at J; junction bases unmatched: 4. Germline CDR1 and CDR2: MGHDK and SYGVNS. This CDR3 comprises 11 residues. The CDR3 DNA follows: TGTGCCAGCGAACAGGGGGGAGAGCAGTACTTC. Translating it yields CASEQGGEQYF.